Listed below are T cell receptor beta chains from one sample, sequenced in a study of early T cells in non-severe SARS-CoV-2 infection. TCRdb ran MiXCR on the 5' RACE reads and lists one entry per CDR3 protein. This repertoire shows 25,000 to 35,000 distinct CDR3 sequences, roughly 5.2% found once; its top ten account for 20% to 25%. Material: whole blood. All receptors derive from an adult who was a healthcare worker with PCR-confirmed SARS-CoV-2 infection or an uninfected control (not recorded which). Both conserved end residues are part of each CDR3. A D gene is named only where the DNA matches it firmly. Expanded clones get a size class; other rows say once, few or many, or leave the size out.

J gene | D gene | clone size | V gene | CDR3 DNA | CDR3 protein
TRBJ2-5 | TRBD1 | few | TRBV7-3 | TGTGCCAGCAGCCGAGGGACAGGGCCTCAAGAGACCCAGTACTTC | CASSRGTGPQETQYF
TRBJ1-6 | TRBD1 | many | TRBV27 | TGTGCCAGCAGTTGGACAGGGGAGGATTCACCCCTCCACTTT | CASSWTGEDSPLHF
TRBJ1-4 | NA | few | TRBV12-3/TRBV12-4 | TGTGCCAGCAGTTTTGACTTGAGAGGTGAAAAACTGTTTTTT | CASSFDLRGEKLFF
TRBJ2-1 | TRBD2 | many | TRBV18 | TGTGCCAGCTCATTTTGGACTAGCGGGAGCGTGAACAATGAGCAGTTCTTC | CASSFWTSGSVNNEQFF
TRBJ1-5 | NA | many | TRBV12-3/TRBV12-4 | TGTGCCAGCAAAACCGCGTGGCCGAAGGGCAATCAGCCCCAGCATTTT | CASKTAWPKGNQPQHF
TRBJ1-1 | NA | many | TRBV7-9 | TGTGCCAGCAGCAGAATAGTGGGGGCTGAAGCTTTCTTT | CASSRIVGAEAFF
TRBJ2-5 | NA | few | TRBV28 | TGTGCCAGCGAACGGCGGACCCAAGAGACCCAGTACTTC | CASERRTQETQYF
TRBJ2-2 | TRBD1 | few | TRBV5-1 | TGCGCCAGCAGCGGACAGGACAGGGGGGAGCTGTTTTTT | CASSGQDRGELFF
TRBJ2-1 | TRBD2 | few | TRBV7-2 | TGTGCCAGCAGCCCGAGACTAGCGGGGGGCCGTTACAATGAGCAGTTCTTC | CASSPRLAGGRYNEQFF
TRBJ1-5 | NA | many | TRBV10-3 | TGTGCCATCAGCCCCGCCCCGGACTCTCAGCCCCAGCATTTT | CAISPAPDSQPQHF
TRBJ1-2 | TRBD1 | NA | TRBV28 | TGTGCCAGCAGGGTAACAGGGGGCTTAGGTGGCTACACCTTC | CASRVTGGLGGYTF
TRBJ2-5 | TRBD2 | many | TRBV5-1 | TGCGCCAGCAGCTTGGCCATGGCGGGAGGCCAAGAGACCCAGTACTTC | CASSLAMAGGQETQYF
TRBJ2-2 | TRBD2 | NA | TRBV29-1 | TGCAGCGTTTATAAGGGCGGGTCTAGCGGGAGACACACCGGGGAGCTGTTTTTT | CSVYKGGSSGRHTGELFF
TRBJ2-3 | NA | many | TRBV7-2 | TGTGCCAGCAGCTTTTCTGTCTTAGCGGGCACAGATACGCAGTATTTT | CASSFSVLAGTDTQYF
TRBJ1-1 | NA | NA | TRBV5-6 | TGTGCCAGCACCAACCCTTACACTGAAGCTTTCTTT | CASTNPYTEAFF
TRBJ2-7 | NA | many | TRBV24-1 | TGTGCCACCGGGCGGCCAGGGACGAACGAGCAGTACTTC | CATGRPGTNEQYF
TRBJ2-4 | NA | few | TRBV19 | TGTGCCACAAGTCAGGGGGGAGGAAACATTCAGTACTTC | CATSQGGGNIQYF
TRBJ2-3 | NA | many | TRBV7-8 | TGTGCCAGCAGCTTATGGCTAATACGCGGCACAGATACGCAGTATTTT | CASSLWLIRGTDTQYF
TRBJ2-1 | NA | many | TRBV7-2 | TGTGCCAGCAGCCCGACGAGTAGCTTCCATGAGCAGTTCTTC | CASSPTSSFHEQFF
TRBJ2-1 | NA | many | TRBV15 | TGTGCCACCAGCAGAAAATACAATGAGCAGTTCTTC | CATSRKYNEQFF
TRBJ2-7 | NA | few | TRBV20-1 | TGCAGTGCCTCCGACAGATTCGAGCAGTACTTC | CSASDRFEQYF
TRBJ2-2 | NA | few | TRBV3-1 | TGTGCCAGCAGCTTCCGCTTGGACACCGGGGAGCTGTTTTTT | CASSFRLDTGELFF
TRBJ2-5 | TRBD2 | many | TRBV7-2 | TGTGCCAGCAGCGCTAGCGGGGGAGGAGAGACCCAGTACTTC | CASSASGGGETQYF
TRBJ2-2 | TRBD2 | many | TRBV3-1 | TGTGCCAGCAGTTTCAGCGGGAGCTCCGGGGAGCTGTTTTTT | CASSFSGSSGELFF
TRBJ1-6 | NA | many | TRBV5-1 | TGCGCCAGCAGCCCGACCCAGGGGAATGGTTCACCCCTCCACTTT | CASSPTQGNGSPLHF
TRBJ2-7 | TRBD2 | few | TRBV19 | TGTGCCAGTAGTACCCGGCGGGAGGCGTCCTACGAGCAGTACTTC | CASSTRREASYEQYF
TRBJ2-3 | NA | few | TRBV4-3 | TGCGCCAGCAGCCACTCTATCGACCGACCGCAGTATTTT | CASSHSIDRPQYF
TRBJ1-4 | TRBD1 | many | TRBV5-1 | TGCGCCAGCAGCCAGCAGGACAGGGTCAACGAAAAACTGTTTTTT | CASSQQDRVNEKLFF
TRBJ2-3 | NA | many | TRBV7-3 | TGTGCCAGCAGCCCCGATTCCAGGACAGATACGCAGTATTTT | CASSPDSRTDTQYF
TRBJ2-3 | NA | few | TRBV2 | TGTGCCAGCAGAGGGCCCCCGGGACTCGGATTCAAGGATACGCAGTATTTT | CASRGPPGLGFKDTQYF
TRBJ2-7 | TRBD1 | NA | TRBV4-3 | TGCGCCAGCAGCCAGGGCGCCCACAGGGGGCTAGACGAGCAGTACTTC | CASSQGAHRGLDEQYF
TRBJ2-1 | TRBD2 | NA | TRBV7-9 | TGTGCCAGCAGCCTTTCTAGCGGGAGGCCTAGTAAGAGTGAGCAGTTCTTC | CASSLSSGRPSKSEQFF
TRBJ2-3 | TRBD2 | many | TRBV10-1 | TGCGCCAGCAGTGGCCAACCTTTTAGCGGGAGGTCGACAGATACGCAGTATTTT | CASSGQPFSGRSTDTQYF
TRBJ1-6 | NA | medium-sized | TRBV20-1 | TGCAGTGCTAGTACAGTTAGCTATAATTCACCCCTCCACTTT | CSASTVSYNSPLHF
TRBJ2-2 | TRBD1 | few | TRBV29-1 | TGCAGCGCCGACAGGGGCCGCACCGGGGAGCTGTTTTTT | CSADRGRTGELFF
TRBJ2-2 | NA | many | TRBV19 | TGTGCCAGTAGTCCCCGGTGGACCAACACCGGGGAGCTGTTTTTT | CASSPRWTNTGELFF
TRBJ1-2 | NA | many | TRBV21-1 | TGTGCCAGCCCCAAAAGTTTAAGGACCCCTCGAGACTATGGCTACACCTTC | CASPKSLRTPRDYGYTF
TRBJ1-5 | NA | many | TRBV7-2 | TGTGCCAGCAGCTTATACAGGAGCAATCAGCCCCAGCATTTT | CASSLYRSNQPQHF
TRBJ2-3 | TRBD2 | many | TRBV2 | TGTGCCAGGGGGGGGACTAGCTCCCCAGATACGCAGTATTTT | CARGGTSSPDTQYF
TRBJ1-1 | NA | NA | TRBV29-1 | TGCAGCGTTTTACAGTCATTGAACACTGAAGCTTTCTTT | CSVLQSLNTEAFF